This entry concerns a single TCR beta chain. The antigen is undetermined. This specimen belongs to a study of shared clonotypes between healthy human individuals. Cells designated naive CD8 were CD45RO-negative and were positively selected for CCR7, with terminally differentiated effector memory CD45RA+ cells excluded. Study findings and constraints: The study sampled only blood, and tissue repertoires likely differ. Limited genetic and exposure-history diversity came from having few donors. Despite large depth, rarefaction showed incomplete sorted-subset sequencing.

In the source study's methods: As immunoSEQ supplied junction-only sequences (without quality scores), filtering differed. Using immunoSEQ multiplex PCR, the repertoire was profiled, and TCRdb retains in-frame clones only, with some absent. For V, J and clone size, that table is used; D and trimming come from the DNA. The table records roughly 770,000 clones, about 96% of them present only once. CDR3 length equals 14 residues. Trimming took 1 base from V and 1 from J; bases not matched to a gene: 0. Germline values: CDR1 MNHNS, CDR2 SASEGT. J is TRBJ1-1 and V is TRBV6-1; the match to TRBD1 covers 7 bases. Sequencing was performed on naive CD8+ T cells sorted from blood. The TCR was taken from a man under 40 in good health. The chain's CDR3 is CASSEGTGNTEAFF. In nucleotides, the CDR3 is TGTGCCAGCAGTGAAGGGACAGGGAACACTGAAGCTTTCTTT.